This T cell receptor (beta chain) was sequenced during a study of patients and donors after allogeneic stem cell transplantation. Germline values: CDR1 DFQATT, CDR2 SNEGSKA (reference sequence). V lost 5 bases and J 4 bases, leaving 15 bases between the germline ends. CDR3 length: 13 residues. From the RT-PCR reads, TCRdb called clonotypes with MiXCR, one entry per CDR3 protein. Of approximately 160,000 distinct CDR3 sequences listed, approximately 31% are singletons. This clonotype was sampled from a human donor who was either an allogeneic HSCT recipient or a stem cell or donor lymphocyte infusion donor (not recorded which). It is not recorded whose cells these are; they may come from a transplant donor. The V call is TRBV20-1, the J call TRBJ2-7; tentatively, D is TRBD1 (5 bases). Sequences were obtained from blood, either unsorted or a sorted T cell fraction (not recorded which). For the CDR3, the DNA is TGCAGTGCTTCCTATCAAGGGGTTTACGAGCAGTACTTC. This gives the protein CSASYQGVYEQYF.